Listed below are T cell receptor beta chains from one sample, sequenced in a study of T cells in localized non-small cell lung cancer. TCRdb's copy holds only in-frame clones and misses some; the assay was immunoSEQ multiplex PCR. The table includes about 27,000 clones, less than 95% detected once. The starting material was peripheral blood, obtained before any cancer treatment. The receptors come from a woman aged 40-69 years with stage I lung adenocarcinoma. The CDR3 runs from the conserved cysteine through the conserved F or W. Fields, in order: CDR3 DNA, CDR3 protein, clone size, V gene, D gene, J gene. D genes are given only for firm matches. The size entry is marked missing in some rows and otherwise reads once, few, many or a size class.

TGCGCCAGCAGCTTTGGGGGGTCCGCAGATACGCAGTATTTT | CASSFGGSADTQYF | . | TRBV5-1 | . | TRBJ2-3
TGTGCTAGTGGTTTGGAGACAGGTAGGACAGATACGCAGTATTTT | CASGLETGRTDTQYF | . | TRBV12-5 | . | TRBJ2-3
TGTGCCAGCAGTTACTCGCCGAACTATGGCTACACCTTC | CASSYSPNYGYTF | . | TRBV6-5 | . | TRBJ1-2
TGTGCCAGCTCCCTTGATCAAGAAGCTTTCTTT | CASSLDQEAFF | . | TRBV18 | . | TRBJ1-1
TGCAGTGCGAGGTACGGTCGGCCCCAGCATTTT | CSARYGRPQHF | . | TRBV20-1 | . | TRBJ1-5
TGTGCCAGCAGCTGGGACAGGGGGCTTGAGACCCAGTACTTC | CASSWDRGLETQYF | . | TRBV11-3 | TRBD1 | TRBJ2-5
TGCGCCAGCAGCTTGGCAGGGAGAGAGACCCAGTACTTC | CASSLAGRETQYF | . | TRBV5-1 | . | TRBJ2-5
TGTGCCAGCAGCATATCCGGGACTAGCGGGAGGCCGTCCTATGATACGCAGTATTTT | CASSISGTSGRPSYDTQYF | . | TRBV7-2 | TRBD2 | TRBJ2-3
TGTGCTAGTGGTTCGGGACACTCACTTTACAATGAGCAGTTCTTC | CASGSGHSLYNEQFF | . | TRBV12-5 | . | TRBJ2-1
TGTGCCTGGAGTGTAGGAAGGGGAGGGAATGAGCAGTTCTTC | CAWSVGRGGNEQFF | . | TRBV30 | TRBD2 | TRBJ2-1
TGTGCCAGCTCACCCCGCTCGACAGGGGGGGAGACCCAGTACTTC | CASSPRSTGGETQYF | . | TRBV18 | TRBD1 | TRBJ2-5
TGTGCCTGGAGAGAAAAGGGGGCCGATGGCTACACCTTC | CAWREKGADGYTF | . | TRBV30 | TRBD1 | TRBJ1-2
TGCGCCAGCAGCCAAGAAAGGCAGAACACTGAAGCTTTCTTT | CASSQERQNTEAFF | . | TRBV4-3 | . | TRBJ1-1
TGCGCCAGCAGTCCTGGACCTTCGGGCACTGAAGCTTTCTTT | CASSPGPSGTEAFF | . | TRBV5-1 | . | TRBJ1-1
TGCGCCAGCAGCCAAGTTGGCGCCGGGACAGCAGAAGAGACCCAGTACTTC | CASSQVGAGTAEETQYF | few | TRBV4-3 | TRBD1 | TRBJ2-5
TGTGCCAGCAGCGGGGTGGCAGGGGGAGGTCAGCCCCAGCATTTT | CASSGVAGGGQPQHF | . | TRBV6-1 | TRBD1 | TRBJ1-5
TGTGCCAGCAGTGAATTGGGGACCGGGGGCCCCCCTGAAGCTTTCTTT | CASSELGTGGPPEAFF | few | TRBV6-1 | . | TRBJ1-1
TGCGCCAGCCGAGGAAGGGGGCCGAACACCGGGGAGCTGTTTTTT | CASRGRGPNTGELFF | few | TRBV5-1 | TRBD1 | TRBJ2-2
TGTGCCAGCAGCTTGGGGGACAGGGGGCCGGAAAAACTGTTTTTT | CASSLGDRGPEKLFF | . | TRBV5-5 | TRBD1 | TRBJ1-4
TGTGCCAGCAGTTCCCTCTACGAGCAGTACTTC | CASSSLYEQYF | . | TRBV7-2 | . | TRBJ2-7
TGTGCCAGCAGTTACTCGACCCCAGGGGGCACTGAAGCTTTCTTT | CASSYSTPGGTEAFF | . | TRBV6-6 | TRBD1 | TRBJ1-1
TGTGCCAGCAGCGTAGAGCCCCGCGACTCTGGAAACACCATATATTTT | CASSVEPRDSGNTIYF | . | TRBV9 | . | TRBJ1-3
TGTGCCAGCAGCCGCACTAGCGGGAGGGATACGCAGTATTTT | CASSRTSGRDTQYF | . | TRBV7-6 | TRBD2 | TRBJ2-3
TGTGCCAGCTCACCACCGAGTAAACAGGGAGAGACCCAGTACTTC | CASSPPSKQGETQYF | . | TRBV18 | . | TRBJ2-5
TGTGCCAGCAGCTTATATACAGGTACTGAAGCTTTCTTT | CASSLYTGTEAFF | . | TRBV11-2 | . | TRBJ1-1
TGTGCCATCGGGCAGGCCGGCTCTGGGGCCAACGTCCTGACTTTC | CAIGQAGSGANVLTF | . | TRBV10-3 | . | TRBJ2-6
TGTGCCAGCAGCGACCGCGGAAGGGGACAGGGGGAGGATGGCTACACCTTC | CASSDRGRGQGEDGYTF | . | TRBV5-4 | TRBD1 | TRBJ1-2
TGTGCCAGCAGCTTGGATTTATTACCTAGCTATGGCTACACCTTC | CASSLDLLPSYGYTF | . | TRBV5-4 | . | TRBJ1-2
TGTGCCAGCAGTCGGGGATACAATGAGCAGTTCTTC | CASSRGYNEQFF | . | TRBV14 | . | TRBJ2-1
TGTGCCAGCAGCCGGACTAGCGGGGGAGTTTACCAAGAGACCCAGTACTTC | CASSRTSGGVYQETQYF | once | TRBV7-6 | TRBD2 | TRBJ2-5
TGCGCCAGCAGGGTTACCGGGACTGTCACTGAAGCTTTCTTT | CASRVTGTVTEAFF | . | TRBV10-2 | . | TRBJ1-1
TGTGCCAGCAGCTTAGGGACTCATAGCACAGATACGCAGTATTTT | CASSLGTHSTDTQYF | . | TRBV7-8 | . | TRBJ2-3
TGTGCCAGCAGCTCATCAGGAGGCTACACCTTC | CASSSSGGYTF | . | TRBV11-3 | . | TRBJ1-2
TGTGCCAGCAGCTTAGGGGCAGGGCCCTACGAGCAGTACTTC | CASSLGAGPYEQYF | . | TRBV11-1 | . | TRBJ2-7
TGTGCCAGCATCTCTCGGACAGGACTCTACAATGAGCAGTTCTTC | CASISRTGLYNEQFF | . | TRBV7-2 | TRBD1 | TRBJ2-1
TGTGCCTGGAGTGTAACAGGAGGGGGAAACACCATATATTTT | CAWSVTGGGNTIYF | . | TRBV30 | . | TRBJ1-3
TGTGCCTGGAGCCGGGACAGGGGGTCGAGGGGCAATCAGCCCCAGCATTTT | CAWSRDRGSRGNQPQHF | . | TRBV30 | TRBD1 | TRBJ1-5
TGTGCCCTTGCCGGGACAGGGAACTACGAGCAGTACTTC | CALAGTGNYEQYF | . | TRBV7-9 | TRBD1 | TRBJ2-7
TGTGCCAGCAGCTTAGGGGAAAGGGAGCAGTACTTC | CASSLGEREQYF | . | TRBV7-6 | . | TRBJ2-5
TGTGCCATCAGGAGGGACGGAGGGGGTCTGACTGAAGCTTTCTTT | CAIRRDGGGLTEAFF | . | TRBV10-3 | . | TRBJ1-1
TGTGCCAGCAGCTGGGCGCGGGGGTCTGGGGCCAACGTCCTGACTTTC | CASSWARGSGANVLTF | . | TRBV11-3 | TRBD2 | TRBJ2-6
TGTGCCAGCAGCCGGGGGCCTACTAATGAAAAACTGTTTTTT | CASSRGPTNEKLFF | . | TRBV7-2 | . | TRBJ1-4
TGTGCCAGCTCACCACCACGGACAGGGCTATCTCCTAGGGACACAGATACGCAGTATTTT | CASSPPRTGLSPRDTDTQYF | once | TRBV18 | TRBD1 | TRBJ2-3
TGTGCCAGCAGTTTGGAACAGGGCAACTATGGCTACACCTTC | CASSLEQGNYGYTF | . | TRBV28 | . | TRBJ1-2
TGTGCCAGCAGTTTGAGGGCACAGGGGAAGGAGACCCAGTACTTC | CASSLRAQGKETQYF | . | TRBV28 | TRBD1 | TRBJ2-5
TGTGCCAGCAGTGAGTCACAGGGGAAACTGTTTTTT | CASSESQGKLFF | . | TRBV6-1 | TRBD1 | TRBJ1-4
TGTGCCAGCAGCGTAGATGAGAGGTCTAATGAAAAACTGTTTTTT | CASSVDERSNEKLFF | once | TRBV9 | . | TRBJ1-4
TGCGCCAGCAGCTTGGAGAACGCCCTGCGGTCCGAGCAGTACTTC | CASSLENALRSEQYF | . | TRBV5-1 | . | TRBJ2-7
TGTGCCAGCAGCTTGGAGGGTGCTATCAATGAGCAGTTCTTC | CASSLEGAINEQFF | . | TRBV5-4 | . | TRBJ2-1
TGTGCCTGGACTAGGGACAGGTTCCCTGGGGCCAACGTCCTGACTTTC | CAWTRDRFPGANVLTF | . | TRBV30 | TRBD1 | TRBJ2-6
TGCGCCAGCAGCTTGGGGTCCGTTAAGACCAGGAGTAGGGTCAACACTGAAGCTTTCTTT | CASSLGSVKTRSRVNTEAFF | . | TRBV5-1 | . | TRBJ1-1
TGCAGTGCCATTCAATCCGGTACCTTC | CSAIQSGTF | . | TRBV20-1 | . | TRBJ1-2
TGTGCCAGCAGCTTAACAGGTCGCACCGGGGAGCTGTTTTTT | CASSLTGRTGELFF | . | TRBV5-7 | . | TRBJ2-2
TGCGCCAGCAGCCAGGTGGGACAGGGGGGGAACAATGAGCAGTTCTTC | CASSQVGQGGNNEQFF | . | TRBV4-3 | TRBD1 | TRBJ2-1
TGTGCCAGCAGCCGCTCCGCCGGGGAAAAACTGTTTTTT | CASSRSAGEKLFF | . | TRBV7-9 | . | TRBJ1-4
TGTGCCAGCAGTTACCCCTCCCCGGACGCCTCCTACGAGCAGTACTTC | CASSYPSPDASYEQYF | . | TRBV6-6 | . | TRBJ2-7
TGTGCCAGTAGTATCCAAGGGCGTGAGGCCCAGCATTTT | CASSIQGREAQHF | . | TRBV19 | . | TRBJ1-5
TGCGCCAGCAGCTTACTAGCGGGGGAAGAGACCCAGTACTTC | CASSLLAGEETQYF | . | TRBV5-1 | TRBD2 | TRBJ2-5
TGTGCCAGCAGCTTAGCGACTGGGGGAACGAAGACCCAGTACTTC | CASSLATGGTKTQYF | . | TRBV11-2 | . | TRBJ2-5
TGTGCCAGCAGCACACAGGGATGGGAAGGCTACACCTTC | CASSTQGWEGYTF | . | TRBV7-2 | . | TRBJ1-2